This T cell receptor (beta chain) is drawn from a study of T cell changes during pregnancy in multiple sclerosis. Sequencing was performed with immunoSEQ multiplex PCR; in TCRdb, only in-frame clones are kept and a portion is missing. The table has roughly 79,000 clones, just over 90% seen once; the top ten hold about 0.45%. CDR1 and CDR2 from the germline V gene are LNHDA and SQIVND (reference sequence). The CDR3 is 14 residues long. V gave up 4 bases and J gave up 5 bases, with 11 bases separating them. The chain has TRBV19 and TRBJ2-2; D is perhaps TRBD1 (7 bases). This clonotype originated in a female donor with multiple sclerosis, enrolled in a pregnancy study. The sequenced sample was CD4+ T cells from peripheral blood mononuclear cells, obtained before pregnancy. The CDR3: CASSTSGGTGELFF. The CDR3 region has the DNA TGTGCCAGTAGTACGTCAGGGGGGACCGGGGAGCTGTTTTTT. The full variable domain, in which reference TRBV19 and TRBJ2-2 provide the parts outside the CDR3, is DGGITQSPKYLFRKEGQNVTLSCEQNLNHDAMYWYRQDPGQGLRLIYYSQIVNDFQKGDIAEGYSVSREKKESFPLTVTSAQKNPTAFYLCASSTSGGTGELFFGEGSRLTVL.